This entry lists 26 T cell receptor beta chains sequenced from one sample in a study of T cell clonality in common variable immunodeficiency. TCRdb's copy holds only in-frame clones and misses some; the assay was immunoSEQ multiplex PCR. The sample contains approximately 50,000 clones, none of them singletons. Sequencing was performed on peripheral blood mononuclear cells. The receptors originated from a person aged 18 to 75 in good health.

This clone was counted many times. This CDR3 is CASSLLAGPNYEQYF. The sequenced CDR3 bases are TGCGCCAGCAGCCTCCTAGCGGGACCTAACTACGAG. The chain is built from TRBV5-1 and TRBJ2-7; 9 bases are a match to TRBD2. The read terminates 3 residues before the CDR3 end, so the remaining end is supplied by the germline J gene. Germline V lookup: CDR1 SGHRS, CDR2 YFSETQ. The ends lost 4 bases at V and 3 bases at J; junction bases unmatched: 8. The CDR3 extends over 15 amino acids. Combining the CDR3 with reference TRBV5-1 and TRBJ2-7 gives the whole variable domain KAGVTQTPRYLIKTRGQQVTLSCSPISGHRSVSWYQQTPGQGLQFLFEYFSETQRNKGNFPGRFSGRQFSNSRSEMNVSTLELGDSALYLCASSLLAGPNYEQYFGPGTRLTVT.

A note on this clone: The sequenced fragment ends 3 residues before the CDR3 boundary, so the rest is inferred from the germline J gene. The rearrangement links TRBV27 to TRBJ2-7; 7 bases match TRBD2. Germline V CDR1 and CDR2: MNHEY, SMNVEV (reference sequence). Trimming removed 8 bases from V and 3 bases from J; junction bases left unmatched: 7. The CDR3 sequence is 13 residues long. CDR3 bases read: TGTGCCAGCCGCCTAGGCGGGAGCTACGAG. It specifies CASRLGGSYE. The complete CDR3 protein is CASRLGGSYEQYF.

This clone was detected many times. The read terminates 3 residues ahead of where the CDR3 ends, so the germline J gene completes it. This chain links TRBV18 with TRBJ1-2, with TRBD1 identical over 8 bases. The CDR3 contains 15 residues. The junction had 8 bases not matched to a gene; V was cut back by 2 bases and J by 6 bases. Germline loops: CDR1 KGHSH, CDR2 LQKENI. This CDR3 reads CASSPDIQGQDGYTF. CDR3 DNA (partial): TGTGCCAGCTCACCAGATATACAGGGACAGGATGGC.

At least ten counts were recorded for this clone. The read is 3 residues too short to cover the CDR3 end, so that end is filled in from the germline J gene. This chain uses TRBV6-4 with TRBJ1-1; 7 bases are shared with TRBD1. The CDR3 has 13 amino acids. J was trimmed by 7 bases and V by 0 bases; bases with no gene match: 2. Germline-derived CDR1 and CDR2 are MRHNA and SNTAGT. CDR3 DNA, as far as it was read: TGTGCCAGCAGTGACTCGGACAGGAGTGAA. It is translated as CASSDSDRSE. The entire CDR3 protein is CASSDSDRSEAFF.

Ten or more counts support this clone. The read gets to within 3 residues of the CDR3 end, and the germline J gene fills in the rest. This sequence joins TRBV4-1 and TRBJ2-2; a weak D match, TRBD2 (5 bases). V dropped 1 base and J dropped 3 bases, with 9 bases sitting between them. This CDR3 has 15 residues. CDR1 is MGHRA and CDR2 is YSYEKL in the germline V gene. The covered CDR3 bases are TGCGCCAGCAGCCAAGCCAGCGGATACACCGGGGAG. Amino acids: CASSQASGYTGE. The full CDR3 protein is CASSQASGYTGELFF.

Ten or more counts support this clone. The read stops 3 residues short of the end of the CDR3; the missing end is completed from the germline J gene. The rearrangement links TRBV30 to TRBJ2-7; 8 bases are a match to TRBD1. The CDR3 spans 14 residues. Trimming cost V 4 bases and J 2 bases; bases outside gene matches: 7. CDR1 is GTSNPN, CDR2 SVGIG, per germline (reference sequence). The CDR3 sequence is CAWNSGGFPYEQYF. The DNA read from the CDR3 is TGTGCCTGGAATTCAGGGGGCTTCCCCTACGAG.

This clone occurred many times. The read terminates 3 residues ahead of where the CDR3 ends, so the germline J gene completes it. The chain is built from TRBV19 and TRBJ2-2; 8 bases align to TRBD1. The germline gives CDR1 LNHDA, CDR2 SQIVND (reference sequence). This CDR3 has 14 residues. V lost 7 bases, J lost 3 bases, and 4 bases stayed unmatched. Incomplete CDR3 DNA: TGTGCCAGTAAGGGGACAGGCGACACCGGGGAG. Translation: CASKGTGDTGE. The CDR3 in its entirety is CASKGTGDTGELFF.

This clone was counted many times. The read falls 3 residues short of the CDR3 end, and the missing part is taken from the germline J gene. This chain uses TRBV7-9 with TRBJ2-1; D remains ambiguous. The CDR3 is 15 amino acids. Between the trimmed V and J ends, which lost 5 bases and 9 bases, there was a span of 20 bases. CDR1 and CDR2 from the germline V gene are SEHNR and FQNEAQ (reference sequence). This CDR3 is CASSRISSFSGEQFF. The sequenced CDR3 bases are TGTGCCAGCAGCCGGATTTCTAGTTTCTCTGGTGAG.

About this clone: From the germline J gene comes the end of the CDR3, since the read stops 3 residues before it. The chain is built from TRBV5-1 and TRBJ1-3; D remains ambiguous. The CDR3 sequence is 15 residues long. CDR1 and CDR2 (germline): SGHRS, YFSETQ. V was cut by 0 bases and J by 0 bases, with 7 bases left in between. The CDR3 DNA, read in part, is TGCGCCAGCAGCTTGGCGCAGGCCTCTGGAAACACC. It encodes CASSLAQASGNT. The CDR3 as a whole reads CASSLAQASGNTIYF.

This clone has just a few counts. From the germline J gene comes the end of the CDR3, since the read stops 3 residues before it. This chain joins TRBV18 and TRBJ2-5; 7 bases agree with TRBD1. V lost 5 bases and J lost 2; bases outside the gene matches: 5. Germline V gives CDR1 KGHSH, CDR2 LQKENI. CDR3 size: 14 residues. The CDR3 loop reads CASSSQGWQETQYF. The DNA read from the CDR3 is TGTGCCAGCTCATCACAGGGGTGGCAAGAGACC.

This clone came up many times. The missing CDR3 end, 3 residues past where the read stops, is filled in from the germline J gene. The V gene is TRBV6-4, the J gene TRBJ1-1, with TRBD1 matching 8 bases. After removal of 6 bases from V and 5 bases from J, the junction contained 8 bases not matched to a gene. The CDR3 spans 14 residues. CDR1 is MRHNA, CDR2 SNTAGT, per germline. CDR3 DNA, as far as it was read: TGTGCCAGCAGGGACAGGGCGGGGGATACTGAA. It codes for CASRDRAGDTE. The entire CDR3 protein reads CASRDRAGDTEAFF.

This clone was counted at least ten times. The read is 3 residues too short to cover the CDR3 end, so that end is filled in from the germline J gene. This sequence joins TRBV18 and TRBJ1-5; 8 nucleotides align to TRBD1. The CDR3 has 14 amino acids. Germline V gene data show CDR1 as KGHSH and CDR2 as LQKENI. The trim removed 5 bases at V and 5 bases at J, leaving 5 bases unmatched. The DNA read from the CDR3 is TGTGCCAGCTCAACCTCAGGGGGCGATCAGCCC. Translating it yields CASSTSGGDQP. The entire CDR3 is CASSTSGGDQPQHF.

This clone showed up just a few times. The CDR3 loop reads CASSFPGDYGQYF. The covered CDR3 bases are TGTGCCAGCAGTTTCCCGGGGGACTATGGT. V and J are TRBV7-2 and TRBJ2-4, with 7 bases fitting TRBD2. The read terminates 3 residues ahead of where the CDR3 ends, so the germline J gene completes it. The germline V gene encodes CDR1 SGHTA and CDR2 FQGNSA. The CDR3 loop spans 13 amino acids.

This clone was observed at least ten times. The read comes to an end 3 residues before the CDR3 does, leaving the germline J gene to fill in the end. V and J are TRBV5-1 and TRBJ1-1; possibly TRBD1 for D (6 bases). V shed 3 bases and J shed 1 base, with 10 bases lying between them. The CDR3 covers 14 residues. The germline V gene has CDR1 SGHRS and CDR2 YFSETQ. The covered CDR3 bases are TGCGCCAGCAGCTCGGGGGGCCAGAACACTGAA. It codes for CASSSGGQNTE. The entire CDR3 sequence reads CASSSGGQNTEAFF.

This clone was observed many times. The CDR3 extends 3 residues past the end of the read, so its final part is completed from the germline J gene. The chain recombines TRBV30 with TRBJ1-5; perhaps TRBD1 as D (6 bases). The ends were cut back, 2 bases at V and 5 bases at J, with 10 bases in the middle. Looked up from germline, CDR1 is GTSNPN and CDR2 is SVGIG (reference sequence). The CDR3 runs to 13 residues. Partial CDR3 DNA: TGTGCCTGGAGTTTGGGGGCTGATCAGCCC. It codes for CAWSLGADQP. The complete CDR3 protein is CAWSLGADQPQHF.

This clone came up many times. The read falls 3 residues short of the CDR3 end, and the missing part is taken from the germline J gene. The chain joins TRBV19 to TRBJ2-3; D is perhaps TRBD1 (6 bases). V dropped 2 bases and J dropped 3 bases, with 18 bases sitting between them. Germline CDR1 reads LNHDA; CDR2 reads SQIVND (reference sequence). The length of the CDR3 is 17 residues. Incomplete CDR3 DNA: TGTGCCAGTAGTATAAGAGGGCAGGGGAGAAGAACAGATACG. Its protein product is CASSIRGQGRRTDT. The whole CDR3 sequence reads CASSIRGQGRRTDTQYF.

This clone was seen ten or more times. At one end the junction does not follow the germline gene, possibly because of a read error. The DNA ends 3 residues before the CDR3 does, and the rest of the CDR3 is filled in from the germline J gene. The rearrangement links TRBV5-4 to TRBJ1-1; TRBD1 agrees at 8 bases. Per the germline V gene, CDR1 is SGHNT and CDR2 is YYREEE (reference sequence). There are 14 residues in the CDR3. The part of the CDR3 DNA that was read is TGTGCCAGCAGCTTACAGGGGGTGGGTACTGGA. This sequence encodes CASSLQGVGTG. The entire CDR3 reads CASSLQGVGTGAFF.

This clone was counted at least ten times. Relative to the germline gene, one junction end is altered; a read error may explain this. The read ends 3 residues before the CDR3 terminus; that terminus is restored from the germline J gene. The sample contains more than one DNA sequence encoding this CDR3. The rearrangement joins TRBV6-1 to TRBJ2-2; D is ambiguous. The CDR3 is 15 amino acids. Germline CDR1 is MNHNS and CDR2 is SASEGT. CDR3 bases read: TGTGCTAGCAGTGAAATTACTCGGTTCACCGGGGAG. As protein: CASSEITRFTGE. The entire CDR3 sequence reads CASSEITRFTGELFF.

As for this clone: Read data end 3 residues before the CDR3 end; the end is taken from the germline J gene. The V and J genes are TRBV19 and TRBJ2-3; tentative D call: TRBD1 (5 bases). The CDR3 totals 14 residues. CDR1 and CDR2 from the germline V gene are LNHDA and SQIVND (reference sequence). This chain's CDR3 is CASSTGYSNQPQYF. CDR3 bases read: TGTGCCAGTAGTACAGGGTATAGCAATCAGCCG.

Many counts were recorded for this clone. Read data end 3 residues before the CDR3 end; the end is taken from the germline J gene. The chain links TRBV20-1 to TRBJ2-7; D unresolved. Trimming removed 1 base from V and 1 base from J, with 11 bases in between. The CDR3 spans 14 residues. The germline V gene encodes CDR1 DFQATT and CDR2 SNEGSKA (reference sequence). CDR3 bases read: TGCAGTGCTAGAGTCCCAGGTGGATCCTACGAG. It yields the protein CSARVPGGSYE. The CDR3, in full, reads CSARVPGGSYEQYF.

In this sample, this clone turned up many times. Read coverage stops 3 residues before the CDR3 terminus; the germline J gene supplies the remainder. The chain carries TRBV7-2 and TRBJ2-2; D is uncertain. The CDR3 runs 13 residues. Germline V gives CDR1 SGHTA, CDR2 FQGNSA. This chain's CDR3 is CASSLRTAEKLFF. The CDR3 bases that were read are TGTGCCAGCAGCTTAAGAACAGCCGAAAAG. The complete variable domain, with remaining parts taken from reference TRBV7-2 and TRBJ2-2, reads GAGVSQSPSNKVTEKGKDVELRCDPISGHTALYWYRQSLGQGLEFLIYFQGNSAPDKSGLPSDRFSAERTGGSVSTLTIQRTQQEDSAVYLCASSLRTAEKLFFGEGSRLTVL.

Details on this clone: A read error may explain this, as a much larger clone is one base away. The read halts 3 residues ahead of the CDR3 end, with the missing end drawn from the germline J gene. The V gene is TRBV5-1, the J gene TRBJ2-5; 13 nucleotides agree with TRBD2. This CDR3 has 16 amino acids. Germline values: CDR1 SGHRS, CDR2 YFSETQ. CDR3: CASSWGTSGVTDTQYF. CDR3 DNA (partial): TGCGCCAGCAGCTGGGGGACTAGCGGGGTCACCGATACC.

This clone was seen ten or more times. Sequencing ends 3 residues short of the CDR3 end; the germline J gene provides the rest. The rearrangement joins TRBV29-1 to TRBJ2-1, with 10 bases that match TRBD2. The CDR3 is 14 residues long. After removal of 7 bases from V and 5 bases from J, the junction contained 8 bases not matched to a gene. Germline values: CDR1 SQVTM, CDR2 ANQGSEA. This chain's CDR3 is CSARAGGTNNEQFF. The DNA read from the CDR3 is TGCAGCGCCCGAGCGGGAGGGACTAACAATGAG.

In its sample, this clone was seen many times. The read terminates 3 residues before the CDR3 end, so the remaining end is supplied by the germline J gene. The chain carries TRBV7-2 and TRBJ1-1; TRBD1 might be the D (5 bases). This CDR3 contains 12 residues. CDR1 is SGHTA, CDR2 FQGNSA, per germline. CDR3 DNA, as far as it was read: TGTGCCAGCAGTATCCCCGGGACTAGC. Translation gives CASSIPGTS. The CDR3 in its entirety is CASSIPGTSAFF.

This clone was picked up many times. The CDR3 end is not reached by the read, which stops 3 residues before it; the germline J gene fills it in. This chain uses TRBV19 with TRBJ1-1; perhaps TRBD1 as D (5 bases). Deletions cut 6 bases from V and 5 bases from J, with 16 bases between. Per the germline V gene, CDR1 is LNHDA and CDR2 is SQIVND (reference sequence). The CDR3 extends over 14 amino acids. The CDR3: CASRWRGLETEAFF. Incomplete CDR3 DNA: TGTGCCAGTAGGTGGAGGGGCCTTGAGACTGAA.

In its sample, this clone was seen many times. The missing CDR3 end, 3 residues past where the read stops, is filled in from the germline J gene. V gene TRBV20-1 combines with J gene TRBJ2-1; a possible D gene is TRBD1 (6 bases). The CDR3 extends over 11 amino acids. Trimming removed 5 bases from V and 7 bases from J, with 9 bases in between. Germline V gene lookup returns CDR1 DFQATT and CDR2 SNEGSKA (reference sequence). The part of the CDR3 DNA that was read is TGCAGTGCTCGAAGGGGGAATGAG. Translated: CSARRGNE. In full, the CDR3 is CSARRGNEQFF.